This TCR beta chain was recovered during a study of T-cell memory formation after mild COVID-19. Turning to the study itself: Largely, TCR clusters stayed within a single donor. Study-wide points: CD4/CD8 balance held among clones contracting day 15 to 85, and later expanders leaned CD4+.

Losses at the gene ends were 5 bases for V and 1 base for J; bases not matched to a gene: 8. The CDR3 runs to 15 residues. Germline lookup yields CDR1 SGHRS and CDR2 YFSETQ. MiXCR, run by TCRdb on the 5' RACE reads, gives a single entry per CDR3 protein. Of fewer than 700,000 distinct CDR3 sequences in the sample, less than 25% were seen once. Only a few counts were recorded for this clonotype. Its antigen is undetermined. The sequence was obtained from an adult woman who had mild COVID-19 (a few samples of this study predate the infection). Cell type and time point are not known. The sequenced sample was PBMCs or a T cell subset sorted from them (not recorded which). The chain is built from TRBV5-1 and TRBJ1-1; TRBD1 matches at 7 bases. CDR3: CASRREGASNTEAFF. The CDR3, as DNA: TGCGCCAGCAGAAGGGAGGGGGCTTCGAACACTGAAGCTTTCTTT.